Listed here are 23 T cell receptor beta chains from one sample, sequenced in a study of control samples from healthy donors and cancer patients. Produced via immunoSEQ multiplex PCR; TCRdb's table is partial and in-frame only. The table lists over 200,000 clones, roughly four fifths of them singletons, with about an eighth in the top ten. Sequencing used PBMCs. Receptors were obtained from a woman in her sixties with lung cancer.

The chain combines TRBV28 with TRBJ2-2; no clear D gene. This CDR3 is built from 16 residues. With 5 bases removed from V and 0 bases from J, the gap between germline ends came to 13 bases. Germline V CDR1 and CDR2: MDHEN, SYDVKM. The chain's CDR3 is CASSIWTIANTGELFF. CDR3 nucleotides: TGTGCCAGCAGTATCTGGACGATTGCGAACACCGGGGAGCTGTTTTTT.

The genes are TRBV2 and TRBJ2-1; D might be TRBD1 (6 bases). Germline values: CDR1 SNHLY, CDR2 FYNNEI. V was trimmed by 3 bases and J by 5 bases, leaving 17 bases between them. The CDR3 length is 16 residues. DNA of the CDR3: TGTGCCAGCAGTGAGAAAAGAGGGACATCTCACAATGAGCAGTTCTTC. Encoded protein: CASSEKRGTSHNEQFF.

The chain joins TRBV3-1 (or the pseudogene TRBV3-2) to TRBJ2-5; D possibly corresponds to TRBD1 (6 bases). Between the trimmed V and J ends, which lost 4 bases and 2 bases, there was a span of 8 bases. CDR1 is LGHDT, CDR2 YNNKEL, per germline (reference sequence). This CDR3 has 13 amino acids. For the CDR3, the DNA is TGTGCCAGCAGCCGGACAGCGCAAGAGACCCAGTACTTC. It yields the protein CASSRTAQETQYF.

The CDR3 spells CASSFRLYQPQHF. CDR3 DNA sequence: TGTGCCAGCAGTTTTCGGCTGTATCAGCCCCAGCATTTT. This sequence joins TRBV12-3 or TRBV12-4 and TRBJ1-5; no clear D gene. This CDR3 comprises 13 residues. V was pared by 3 bases and J by 5 bases, with 8 bases between.

Regarding this clone: Germline and junction disagree at one end, which may indicate a read error. The chain recombines TRBV2 with TRBJ1-6; no definite D call. The CDR3 is made up of 16 amino acids. Germline V gives CDR1 SNHLY, CDR2 FYNNEI. Written as DNA, the CDR3 is TGTGCCAGCAGTGAAATGGGGAGGTCCTCTAATTCACCCCTCCACTTT. Residues: CASSEMGRSSNSPLHF.

This chain links TRBV2 with TRBJ2-1; 12 bases are shared with TRBD2. This CDR3 has 14 residues. Germline V gene lookup returns CDR1 SNHLY and CDR2 FYNNEI. V trimming: 5 bases; J trimming: 10 bases; junction bases outside the gene matches: 6. The CDR3 reads CASSTGLAGGEQFF. The CDR3 DNA sequence: TGTGCCAGCAGTACTGGGCTAGCGGGAGGGGAGCAGTTCTTC.

The chain employs TRBV24-1 and TRBJ2-7; the D gene is possibly TRBD1 (5 bases). Germline V gene sequence: CDR1 KGHDR, CDR2 SFDVKD. The CDR3 is 16 residues long. Trimming cost V 2 bases and J 2 bases, with 15 bases left between them. This CDR3 reads CATSDYRQNATYEQYF. For the CDR3, the DNA is TGTGCCACCAGTGATTACCGACAGAATGCAACCTACGAGCAGTACTTC.

V and J are TRBV19 and TRBJ2-1; the match to TRBD2 covers 10 bases. The CDR3 sequence is 13 residues long. Trimming cost V 11 bases and J 3 bases; bases outside gene matches: 4. Germline V gene sequence: CDR1 LNHDA, CDR2 SQIVND (reference sequence). Here the CDR3 reads CASQREGYNEQFF. In DNA, the CDR3 is TGTGCCTCCCAGCGGGAGGGCTACAATGAGCAGTTCTTC.

This chain connects TRBV11-2 to TRBJ2-7; D assignment may be TRBD1 or TRBD2 (7 bases each). This CDR3 spans 14 amino acids. The ends were cut back, 3 bases at V and 4 bases at J, with 13 bases in the middle. Germline V gene sequence: CDR1 SGHAT, CDR2 FQNNGV. CDR3 sequence: CASSFRRGGYEQYF. The CDR3 DNA is TGTGCCAGCAGCTTCCGCAGGGGGGGTTACGAGCAGTACTTC. The full variable domain, completed using reference TRBV11-2 and TRBJ2-7, is EAGVAQSPRYKIIEKRQSVAFWCNPISGHATLYWYQQILGQGPKLLIQFQNNGVVDDSQLPKDRFSAERLKGVDSTLKIQPAKLEDSAVYLCASSFRRGGYEQYFGPGTRLTVT.

This clone has a handful of counts. The chain carries TRBV4-2 and TRBJ2-5; TRBD2 aligns across 13 bases. The germline V gene has CDR1 LGHNA and CDR2 YNFKEQ. V lost 1 base to trimming and J lost 5 bases; unmatched junction nucleotides: 10. There are 18 residues in the CDR3. CDR3 DNA: TGTGCCAGCAGCCAAGTCACTAGCGGGGGGGAGGATAGGGAGACCCAGTACTTC. Amino acid sequence: CASSQVTSGGEDRETQYF.

V gene TRBV13 combines with J gene TRBJ2-7; possibly TRBD1 for D (5 bases). Germline-derived CDR1 and CDR2 are PRHDT and FYEKMQ (reference sequence). V lost 2 bases and J 1 base, leaving 12 bases between the germline ends. The CDR3 length is 15 residues. The CDR3 DNA reads TGTGCCAGCAGCTTACCAAGGACACCTTCCTACGAGCAGTACTTC. Translation: CASSLPRTPSYEQYF.

The chain is built from TRBV19 and TRBJ2-2, with 10 bases matching TRBD1. V dropped 8 bases and J dropped 4; count of bases not matched to a gene: 1. CDR1 and CDR2 (germline): LNHDA, SQIVND (reference sequence). This CDR3 contains 13 residues. The chain's CDR3 is CASRTGGTGELFF. The CDR3 DNA is TGTGCCAGTCGGACAGGGGGCACCGGGGAGCTGTTTTTT.

This sequence joins TRBV5-1 and TRBJ1-6; no definite D call. The length of the CDR3 is 13 residues. CDR1 and CDR2 from the germline V gene are SGHRS and YFSETQ. V was shortened by 5 bases and J by 5 bases, with 8 bases between the two germline ends. DNA of the CDR3: TGCGCCAGCAGGTCGGAACATAATTCACCCCTCCACTTT. Translated, it gives CASRSEHNSPLHF. Full variable domain (missing parts from reference TRBV5-1 and TRBJ1-6): KAGVTQTPRYLIKTRGQQVTLSCSPISGHRSVSWYQQTPGQGLQFLFEYFSETQRNKGNFPGRFSGRQFSNSRSEMNVSTLELGDSALYLCASRSEHNSPLHFGNGTRLTVT.

The chain has TRBV5-8 and TRBJ2-3; TRBD1 matches at 7 bases. The CDR3 extends over 15 amino acids. With 0 bases clipped from V and 5 bases from J, the junction kept 6 bases outside the gene matches. The germline gives CDR1 SGHTS, CDR2 YDEGEE. Here the CDR3 DNA reads TGTGCCAGCAGCTTGGTTCGCACAGGGGAAGATACGCAGTATTTT. It specifies CASSLVRTGEDTQYF. Complete variable domain (other parts from reference TRBV5-8 and TRBJ2-3): EAGVTQSPTHLIKTRGQQATLRCSPISGHTSVYWYQQALGLGLQFLLWYDEGEERNRGNFPPRFSGRQFPNYSSELNVNALELEDSALYLCASSLVRTGEDTQYFGPGTRLTVL.

This clone appeared a few times. V and J are TRBV27 and TRBJ1-4, with a possible D match to TRBD1 (6 bases). Germline lookup yields CDR1 MNHEY and CDR2 SMNVEV (reference sequence). Trimming took 2 bases from V and 3 from J, leaving 16 bases between them. The CDR3 is 17 residues long. The CDR3 protein is CASSLSGKQGSNEKLFF. The CDR3 region has the DNA TGTGCCAGCAGTTTAAGTGGAAAACAGGGATCTAATGAAAAACTGTTTTTT.

Here the CDR3 reads CASSQTGGLENSPLHF. Here the CDR3 DNA reads TGTGCCAGCAGCCAAACAGGGGGATTGGAGAATTCACCCCTCCACTTT. The rearrangement links TRBV7-8 to TRBJ1-6; the match to TRBD1 covers 8 bases. The CDR3 totals 16 residues. V was clipped by 5 bases and J by 7 bases; unmatched bases: 10. Looked up from germline, CDR1 is SGHVS and CDR2 is FQNEAQ.

This chain connects TRBV6-6 to TRBJ1-5; 8 bases agree with TRBD1. CDR1 MNHNY and CDR2 SVGAGI come from the germline V gene (reference sequence). Trimming took 6 bases from V and 3 from J; bases not matched to a gene: 7. This CDR3 spans 15 amino acids. The CDR3 nucleotides are TGTGCCAGCAGCTATGGACAGGGAAACAATCAGCCCCAGCATTTT. This sequence encodes CASSYGQGNNQPQHF.

This clone has at least ten counts. The chain's CDR3 is CASRTIAGSDTDTQYF. The CDR3 DNA is TGCGCCAGCAGGACAATAGCGGGATCGGACACAGATACGCAGTATTTT. The genes are TRBV5-1 and TRBJ2-3; 8 bases fit TRBD2. CDR1 is SGHRS, CDR2 YFSETQ, per germline. With 5 bases clipped from V and 2 bases from J, the junction kept 10 bases outside the gene matches. The CDR3 is made up of 16 amino acids.

The chain recombines TRBV3-1 (or the pseudogene TRBV3-2) with TRBJ1-4; TRBD1 matches 7 bases. Trimming cost V 0 bases and J 0 bases; bases outside gene matches: 4. In germline, CDR1 is LGHDT, CDR2 YNNKEL (reference sequence). CDR3 size: 17 residues. DNA for the CDR3: TGTGCCAGCAGCCAAGACCCCAGGGGGGCAACTAATGAAAAACTGTTTTTT. This translates into CASSQDPRGATNEKLFF.

The chain couples TRBV7-3 to TRBJ2-6; no definite D call. The CDR3 sequence is 14 residues long. Germline loops: CDR1 SGHTA, CDR2 FQGTGA. V shed 4 bases and J shed 2 bases, with 6 bases lying between them. The CDR3 protein is CASSSVPGANVLTF. CDR3 in DNA: TGTGCCAGCAGCTCTGTCCCTGGGGCCAACGTCCTGACTTTC.

The chain carries TRBV6-6 and TRBJ2-7; D possibly matches TRBD1 or TRBD2 (6 bases each). From germline, CDR1 is MNHNY and CDR2 SVGAGI (reference sequence). This CDR3 comprises 14 residues. Trimming took 3 bases from V and 2 from J, leaving 11 bases between them. The CDR3 coding sequence is TGTGCCAGCAGTTATAGAGGGGGGCCCTACGAGCAGTACTTC. Translating it yields CASSYRGGPYEQYF.

Remarks on this clone: One end of the junction does not line up with germline, which may come from a read error. The V and J genes are TRBV6-6 and TRBJ1-3, with TRBD1 identical over 7 bases. The CDR3 runs 13 residues. Germline V CDR1 and CDR2: MNHNY, SVGAGI (reference sequence). Here the CDR3 DNA reads TGTGCCAGCAATTACAGGGGCCGGAACACCATATATTTT. Its protein product is CASNYRGRNTIYF.

The V call is TRBV7-2, the J call TRBJ1-4; possibly TRBD1 for D (6 bases). This CDR3 is 17 amino acids long. V dropped 0 bases and J dropped 4 bases, with 15 bases sitting between them. Germline CDR1 SGHTA, CDR2 FQGNSA. The CDR3 sequence: CASSLALYRADNEKLFF. DNA for the CDR3: TGTGCCAGCAGCTTAGCCCTCTACAGGGCCGATAATGAAAAACTGTTTTTT.